One sample yielded the 4 T cell receptor delta chains listed below, sequenced in a study of gamma delta lymphoproliferative disorders and STAT genes. TCRdb reanalysed the multiplex PCR reads via CATT. The table has 2,500 or so delta-chain clones, about 1.5% seen once. Sequencing used genomic DNA taken from PBMCs of patients and controls. Sequencing was done on a sample of blood. The receptor source for this set is a human donor in good health.

This clone was seen repeatedly, ten times or more. A far more abundant clone sits one base away, making this likely a read error. Other DNA sequences in the sample encode the same CDR3. The rearrangement links TRDV3 to TRDJ1; TRDD3 agrees at 7 bases. This CDR3 has 18 amino acids. Germline V CDR1 and CDR2: TVYSNPD, GDNSRS (reference sequence). The CDR3: CAFRFPPVGGWGTDKLIF. In DNA form, the CDR3 reads TGCGCCTTTCGGTTCCCACCAGTCGGGGGATGGGGAACCGATAAACTCATCTTT.

As regards this clone: TCRdb's protein, taken from a much larger clone, differs from this DNA's translation at residue 6, likely owing to a read error; the protein displayed comes from the DNA. The chain carries TRDV2 and TRDJ1; 8 positions agree with TRDD3. This CDR3 has 15 residues. Germline trimming cut 2 bases from V and 3 bases from J; bases unmatched to any gene: 7. The germline V gene has CDR1 GEAIGNYY and CDR2 EKD. The CDR3 is CACDSAGDNPDKLIF. In DNA form, the CDR3 reads TGTGCCTGTGACAGCGCGGGGGATAACCCCGATAAACTCATCTTT.

This clone has a handful of counts. A read error likely explains why the TCRdb protein, taken from a much larger clone, differs from this DNA's translation at residue 12; the protein shown is translated from the DNA. This chain uses TRDV2 with TRDJ3; 11 nucleotides match TRDD3. Looked up from germline, CDR1 is GEAIGNYY and CDR2 is EKD. This CDR3 is built from 19 residues. The CDR3 reads CACDYLGDTTSCDTRQMFF. DNA for the CDR3: TGTGCCTGTGACTACTTGGGGGATACGACCTCCTGCGACACCCGACAGATGTTTTTC.

Only a few counts were recorded for this clone. TCRdb assigns this DNA the protein of a much larger clone, which departs from its translation at residue 18; this likely reflects a read error, and the protein shown comes from translating the DNA. The gene calls are TRDV1 and TRDJ1; 7 bases map to TRDD3. Germline assignment: CDR1 TSWWSYY and CDR2 QGS. This CDR3 is 25 amino acids long. The ends lost 1 base at V and 2 bases at J; junction bases unmatched: 34. CDR3 DNA sequence: TGTGCTCTTGGGGAACATTACCCGTTCCTCCCAGTACTGGGGACCCGGGCCGTAAGGACCGATAAACTCATCTTT. This codes for CALGEHYPFLPVLGTRAVRTDKLIF.